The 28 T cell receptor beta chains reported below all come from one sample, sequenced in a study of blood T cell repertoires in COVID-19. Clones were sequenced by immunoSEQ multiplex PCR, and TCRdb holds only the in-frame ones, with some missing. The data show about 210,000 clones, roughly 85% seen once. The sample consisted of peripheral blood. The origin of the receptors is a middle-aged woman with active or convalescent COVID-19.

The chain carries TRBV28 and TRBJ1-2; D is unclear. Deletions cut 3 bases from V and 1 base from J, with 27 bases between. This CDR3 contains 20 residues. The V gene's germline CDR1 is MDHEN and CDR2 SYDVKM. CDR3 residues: CASSLLSRGGTKLFNYGYTF. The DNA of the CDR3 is TGTGCCAGCAGTTTGTTATCCCGCGGCGGAACCAAATTATTTAACTATGGCTACACCTTC.

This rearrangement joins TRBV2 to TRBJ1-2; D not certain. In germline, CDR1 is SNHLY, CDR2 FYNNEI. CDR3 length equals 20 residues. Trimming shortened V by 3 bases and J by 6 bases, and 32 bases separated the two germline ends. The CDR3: CASSDPIVSDKEASLDGYTF. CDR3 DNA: TGTGCCAGCAGTGACCCCATCGTCAGCGACAAGGAGGCTTCTTTAGATGGCTACACCTTC.

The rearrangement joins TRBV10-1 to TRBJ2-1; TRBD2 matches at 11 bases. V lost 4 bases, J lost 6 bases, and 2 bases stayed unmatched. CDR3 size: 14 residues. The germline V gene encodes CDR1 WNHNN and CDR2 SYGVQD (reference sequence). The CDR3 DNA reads TGCGCCAGCAGTGTCCTAGCGGGAGGCAATGAGCAGTTCTTC. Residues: CASSVLAGGNEQFF.

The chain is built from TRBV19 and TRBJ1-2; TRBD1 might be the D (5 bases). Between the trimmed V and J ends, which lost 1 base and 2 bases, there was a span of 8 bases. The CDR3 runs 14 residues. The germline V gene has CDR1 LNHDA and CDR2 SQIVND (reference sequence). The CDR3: CASSIVQANYGYTF. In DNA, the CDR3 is TGTGCCAGTAGTATAGTACAGGCAAACTATGGCTACACCTTC.

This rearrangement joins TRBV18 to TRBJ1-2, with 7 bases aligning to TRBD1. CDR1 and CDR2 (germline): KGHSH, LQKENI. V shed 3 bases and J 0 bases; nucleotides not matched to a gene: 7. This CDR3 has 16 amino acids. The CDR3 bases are TGTGCCAGCTCACCCCGACAGGGCTCTACTAACTATGGCTACACCTTC. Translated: CASSPRQGSTNYGYTF.

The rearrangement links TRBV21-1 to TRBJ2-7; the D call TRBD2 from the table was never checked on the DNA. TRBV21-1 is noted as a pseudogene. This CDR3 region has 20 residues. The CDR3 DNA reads TGTGCCAGCAGCATACCGCGGGGGACTAGCGGGAGGGGAGCGGGCTACGAGCAGTACTTC. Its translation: CASSIPRGTSGRGAGYEQYF.

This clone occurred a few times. The CDR3 region is CASSQGWTVGDLHF. The CDR3 DNA sequence: TGTGCCAGCAGCCAAGGTTGGACTGTTGGGGACCTCCACTTT. The V call is TRBV3-1 (or the pseudogene TRBV3-2), the J call TRBJ1-6; no clear D. V lost 1 base and J lost 15, with 16 bases in between. The germline V gene encodes CDR1 LGHDT and CDR2 YNNKEL (reference sequence). The CDR3 spans 14 residues.

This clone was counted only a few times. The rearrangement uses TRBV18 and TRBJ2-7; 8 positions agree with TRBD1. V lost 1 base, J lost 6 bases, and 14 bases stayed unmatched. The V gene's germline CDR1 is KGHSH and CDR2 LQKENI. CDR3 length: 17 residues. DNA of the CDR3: TGTGCCAGCTCACCACGGGCCGGACAGGGTGGTATCTCCGAGCAGTACTTC. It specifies CASSPRAGQGGISEQYF.

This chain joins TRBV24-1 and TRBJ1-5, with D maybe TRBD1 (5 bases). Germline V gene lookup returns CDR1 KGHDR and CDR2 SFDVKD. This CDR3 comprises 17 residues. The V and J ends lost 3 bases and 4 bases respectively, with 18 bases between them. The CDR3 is CATSDTASGLRNQPQHF. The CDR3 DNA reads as TGTGCCACCAGTGATACAGCGTCAGGGCTAAGGAATCAGCCCCAGCATTTT.

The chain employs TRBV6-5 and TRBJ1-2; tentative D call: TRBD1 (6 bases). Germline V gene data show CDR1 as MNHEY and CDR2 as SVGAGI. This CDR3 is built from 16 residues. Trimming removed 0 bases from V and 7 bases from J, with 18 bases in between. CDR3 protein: CASSYSGRGTTGGYTF. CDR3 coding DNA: TGTGCCAGCAGTTACTCGGGCAGGGGTACAACTGGTGGCTACACCTTC.

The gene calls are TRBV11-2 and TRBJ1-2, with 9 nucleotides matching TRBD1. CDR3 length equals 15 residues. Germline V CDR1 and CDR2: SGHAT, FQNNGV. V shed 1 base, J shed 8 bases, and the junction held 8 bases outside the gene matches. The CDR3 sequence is CASSLGPTGGEGYTF. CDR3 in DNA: TGTGCCAGCAGCTTAGGCCCCACAGGGGGCGAGGGCTACACCTTC.

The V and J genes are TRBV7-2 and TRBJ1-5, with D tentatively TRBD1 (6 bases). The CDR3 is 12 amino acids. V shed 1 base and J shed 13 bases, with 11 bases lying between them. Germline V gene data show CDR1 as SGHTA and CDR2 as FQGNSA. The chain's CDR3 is CASSLVKGTQHF. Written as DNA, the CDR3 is TGTGCCAGCAGCTTAGTAAAGGGGACACAGCATTTT.

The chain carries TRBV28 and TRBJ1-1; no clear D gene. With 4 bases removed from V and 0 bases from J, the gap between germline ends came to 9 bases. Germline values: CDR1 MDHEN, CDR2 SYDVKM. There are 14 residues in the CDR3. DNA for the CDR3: TGTGCCAGCAGTTATCCAGAAGTGAACACTGAAGCTTTCTTT. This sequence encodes CASSYPEVNTEAFF.

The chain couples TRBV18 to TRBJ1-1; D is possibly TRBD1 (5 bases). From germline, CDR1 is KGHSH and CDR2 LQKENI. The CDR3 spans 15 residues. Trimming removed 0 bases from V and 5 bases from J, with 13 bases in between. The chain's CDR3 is CASSPPGQGETEAFF. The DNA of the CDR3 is TGTGCCAGCTCACCACCGGGCCAGGGCGAAACTGAAGCTTTCTTT.

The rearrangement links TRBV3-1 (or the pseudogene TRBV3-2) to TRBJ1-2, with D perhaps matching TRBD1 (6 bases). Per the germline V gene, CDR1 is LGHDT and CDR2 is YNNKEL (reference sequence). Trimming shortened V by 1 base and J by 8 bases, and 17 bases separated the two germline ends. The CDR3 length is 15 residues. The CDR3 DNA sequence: TGTGCCAGCAGCCAAGCCGGACCAGGAAGGGGGGGCTACACCTTC. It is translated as CASSQAGPGRGGYTF.

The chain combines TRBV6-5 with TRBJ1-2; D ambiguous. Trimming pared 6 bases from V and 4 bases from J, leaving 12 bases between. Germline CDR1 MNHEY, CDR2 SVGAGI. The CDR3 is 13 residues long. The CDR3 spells CASSLTDIYGYTF. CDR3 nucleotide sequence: TGTGCCAGCAGCCTCACAGACATCTATGGCTACACCTTC.

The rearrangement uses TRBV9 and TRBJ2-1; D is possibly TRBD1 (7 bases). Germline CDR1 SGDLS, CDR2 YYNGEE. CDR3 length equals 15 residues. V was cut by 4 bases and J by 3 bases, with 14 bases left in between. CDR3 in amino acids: CASSRQGGFYNEQFF. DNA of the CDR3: TGTGCCAGCAGCAGACAGGGAGGCTTCTACAATGAGCAGTTCTTC.

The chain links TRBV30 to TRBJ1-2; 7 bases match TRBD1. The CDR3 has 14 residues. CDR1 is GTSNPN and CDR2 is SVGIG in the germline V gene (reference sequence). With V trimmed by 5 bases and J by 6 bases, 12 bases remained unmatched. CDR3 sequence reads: CAWGTGATWDGYTF. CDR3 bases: TGTGCCTGGGGTACAGGGGCCACCTGGGATGGCTACACCTTC.

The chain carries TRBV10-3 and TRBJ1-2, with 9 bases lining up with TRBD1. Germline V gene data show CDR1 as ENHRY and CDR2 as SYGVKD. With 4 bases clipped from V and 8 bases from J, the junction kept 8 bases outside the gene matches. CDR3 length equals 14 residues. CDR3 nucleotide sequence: TGTGCCATCAGTGGTACAGGGGGCGAGGGCGGCTACACCTTC. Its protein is CAISGTGGEGGYTF.

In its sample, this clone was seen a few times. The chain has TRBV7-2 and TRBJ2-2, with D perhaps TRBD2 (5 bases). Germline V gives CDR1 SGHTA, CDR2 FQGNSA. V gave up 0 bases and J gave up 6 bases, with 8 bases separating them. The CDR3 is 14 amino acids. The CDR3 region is CASSLAGVAGELFF. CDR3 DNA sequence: TGTGCCAGCAGCTTAGCGGGAGTGGCCGGGGAGCTGTTTTTT.

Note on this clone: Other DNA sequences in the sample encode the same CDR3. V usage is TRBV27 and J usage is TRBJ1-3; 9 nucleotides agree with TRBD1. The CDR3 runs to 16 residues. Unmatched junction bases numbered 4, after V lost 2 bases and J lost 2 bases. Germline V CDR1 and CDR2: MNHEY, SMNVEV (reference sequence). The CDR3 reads CASSLKGTGTGNTIYF. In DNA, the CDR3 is TGTGCCAGCAGTTTAAAGGGGACAGGGACTGGAAACACCATATATTTT.

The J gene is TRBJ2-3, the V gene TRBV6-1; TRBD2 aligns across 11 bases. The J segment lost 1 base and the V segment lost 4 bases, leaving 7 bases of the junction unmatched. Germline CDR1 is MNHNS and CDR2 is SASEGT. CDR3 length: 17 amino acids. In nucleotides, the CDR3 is TGTGCCAGCAGTGGTCGACTAGCGGGATTGGGCACAGATACGCAGTATTTT. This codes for CASSGRLAGLGTDTQYF.

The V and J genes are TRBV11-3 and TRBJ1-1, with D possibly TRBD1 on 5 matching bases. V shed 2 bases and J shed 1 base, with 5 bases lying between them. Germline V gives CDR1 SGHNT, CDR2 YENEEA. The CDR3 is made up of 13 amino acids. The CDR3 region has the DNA TGTGCCAGCAGCTTAAGGGGGAACACTGAAGCTTTCTTT. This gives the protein CASSLRGNTEAFF.

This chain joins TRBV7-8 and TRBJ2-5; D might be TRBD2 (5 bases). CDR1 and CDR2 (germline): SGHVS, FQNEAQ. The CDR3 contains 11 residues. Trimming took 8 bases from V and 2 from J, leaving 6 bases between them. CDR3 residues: CASRGQETQYF. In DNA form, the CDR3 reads TGTGCCAGCCGCGGGCAAGAGACCCAGTACTTC.

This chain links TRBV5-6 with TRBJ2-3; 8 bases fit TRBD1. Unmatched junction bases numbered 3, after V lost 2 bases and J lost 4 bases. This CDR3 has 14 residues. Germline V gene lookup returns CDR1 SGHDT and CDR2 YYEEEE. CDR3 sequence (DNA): TGTGCCAGCAGCTTAGAACAGGGGGCAGATACGCAGTATTTT. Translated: CASSLEQGADTQYF. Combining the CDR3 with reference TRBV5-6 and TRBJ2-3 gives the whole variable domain DAGVTQSPTHLIKTRGQQVTLRCSPKSGHDTVSWYQQALGQGPQFIFQYYEEEERQRGNFPDRFSGHQFPNYSSELNVNALLLGDSALYLCASSLEQGADTQYFGPGTRLTVL.

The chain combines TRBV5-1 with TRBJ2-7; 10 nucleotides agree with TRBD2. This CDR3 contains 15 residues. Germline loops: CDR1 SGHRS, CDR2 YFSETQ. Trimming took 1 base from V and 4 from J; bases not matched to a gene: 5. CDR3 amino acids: CASSLILAGGYEQYF. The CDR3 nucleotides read TGCGCCAGCAGCTTGATATTAGCGGGAGGATACGAGCAGTACTTC.

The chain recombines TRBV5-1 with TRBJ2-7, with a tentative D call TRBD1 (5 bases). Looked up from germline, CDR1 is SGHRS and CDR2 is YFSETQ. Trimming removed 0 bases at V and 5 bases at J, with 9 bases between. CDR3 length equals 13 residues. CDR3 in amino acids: CASSLEGLDEQYF. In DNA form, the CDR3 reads TGCGCCAGCAGCTTGGAGGGGTTGGACGAGCAGTACTTC.

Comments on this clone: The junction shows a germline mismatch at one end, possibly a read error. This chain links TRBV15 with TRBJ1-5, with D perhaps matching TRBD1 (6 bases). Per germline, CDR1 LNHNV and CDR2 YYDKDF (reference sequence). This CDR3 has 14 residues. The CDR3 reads CATTRTGRGAPQHF. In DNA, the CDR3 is TGTGCCACCACCAGAACAGGGCGGGGGGCGCCCCAGCATTTT.